The 19 T cell receptor beta chains below were found in one sample sequenced in a study of T-cell memory formation after mild COVID-19. TCRdb re-derived calls from the 5' RACE reads in MiXCR, one entry per CDR3 protein. Among roughly 310,000 distinct CDR3 sequences listed, about a sixth were seen once. What was sequenced was PBMCs or a T cell subset sorted from them (not recorded which). The receptors shown here come from a man between 18 and 35 years old who had mild COVID-19 (a few samples of this study predate the infection). Cell type and time point are not known.

The sample holds many counts of this clonotype. The V call is TRBV19, the J call TRBJ1-2; no clear D gene. V was shortened by 6 bases and J by 4 bases, with 9 bases between the two germline ends. CDR1 LNHDA and CDR2 SQIVND come from the germline V gene (reference sequence). The CDR3 consists of 12 residues. The CDR3 loop is CASSPSFYGYTF. CDR3 coding DNA: TGTGCCAGTAGCCCGAGCTTCTATGGCTACACCTTC.

The V gene is TRBV2, the J gene TRBJ2-3; maybe TRBD1 (5 bases). There are 14 residues in the CDR3. Per the germline V gene, CDR1 is SNHLY and CDR2 is FYNNEI. The V and J ends lost 4 bases and 3 bases respectively, with 11 bases between them. Here the CDR3 reads CASSVVGPTDTQYF. CDR3 sequence (DNA): TGTGCCAGCAGTGTGGTGGGGCCAACAGATACGCAGTATTTT.

J is TRBJ1-1 and V is TRBV20-1; TRBD1 matches 8 bases. CDR1 and CDR2 from the germline V gene are DFQATT and SNEGSKA (reference sequence). CDR3 length: 14 amino acids. V was pared by 2 bases and J by 4 bases, with 6 bases of the junction left unmatched. Here the CDR3 reads CSARQGARITEAFF. CDR3 nucleotides: TGCAGTGCTAGACAGGGGGCGCGGATCACTGAAGCTTTCTTT.

The chain recombines TRBV20-1 with TRBJ2-5, with D uncertain. This CDR3 has 14 amino acids. Germline V gene data show CDR1 as DFQATT and CDR2 as SNEGSKA (reference sequence). V gave up 5 bases and J gave up 5 bases, with 18 bases separating them. CDR3 sequence (DNA): TGCAGTGCTCTCTCTGCTGCACGCCGGGAGACCCAGTACTTC. It is translated as CSALSAARRETQYF.

About this clonotype: A junction end diverges from the germline sequence, so it may reflect a read error. V is TRBV5-1 and J is TRBJ2-1, with 12 bases fitting TRBD2. Per the germline V gene, CDR1 is SGHRS and CDR2 is YFSETQ. This CDR3 is built from 16 residues. The CDR3 DNA reads TGCGCCAACAGCGGGCGGGGACTAGCGGGCTGGAATGAGCAGTTCTTC. This gives the protein CANSGRGLAGWNEQFF.

This clonotype was detected only a few times. The V call is TRBV7-6, the J call TRBJ2-5; D gene uncertain. V dropped 1 base and J dropped 5 bases, with 11 bases sitting between them. This CDR3 is built from 14 residues. Germline CDR1 is SGHVS and CDR2 is FNYEAQ. The CDR3 DNA reads TGTGCCAGCAGCTTAGGCCTAGTCTTGGAGACCCAGTACTTC. Translation: CASSLGLVLETQYF.

There are a few counts of this clonotype. This sequence joins TRBV7-3 and TRBJ2-5; 11 nucleotides align to TRBD2. Germline V gives CDR1 SGHTA, CDR2 FQGTGA. The V gene end was trimmed by 5 bases and the J gene end by 2 bases; junction bases not matched to a gene: 7. The CDR3 is 16 residues long. The CDR3, as DNA: TGTGCCAGCAGCGCACAGGCTAGCGGGGGGCAAGAGACCCAGTACTTC. It yields the protein CASSAQASGGQETQYF.

The chain carries TRBV29-1 and TRBJ2-5, with TRBD1 as a possible D gene (6 bases). Germline V gene lookup returns CDR1 SQVTM and CDR2 ANQGSEA. The CDR3 runs to 14 residues. V dropped 4 bases and J dropped 1 base, with 13 bases sitting between them. Here the CDR3 reads CSVGGHSSQETQYF. The CDR3 region has the DNA TGCAGCGTTGGGGGGCACAGCTCCCAAGAGACCCAGTACTTC. The variable domain in full, completed from reference TRBV29-1 and TRBJ2-5, reads SAVISQKPSRDICQRGTSLTIQCQVDSQVTMMFWYRQQPGQSLTLIATANQGSEATYESGFVIDKFPISRPNLTFSTLTVSNMSPEDSSIYLCSVGGHSSQETQYFGPGTRLLVL.

This clonotype was counted at least ten times. This chain joins TRBV29-1 and TRBJ2-1; 8 bases are a match to TRBD2. This CDR3 is 15 amino acids long. V dropped 0 bases and J dropped 6; count of bases not matched to a gene: 7. CDR1 is SQVTM, CDR2 ANQGSEA, per germline. CDR3 nucleotides: TGCAGCGTTGAAGATCTAGTCGGGGGGGTCAATGAGCAGTTCTTC. This translates into CSVEDLVGGVNEQFF.

This clonotype was counted between two and nine times. This chain joins TRBV7-2 and TRBJ2-3; D call uncertain. The V gene's germline CDR1 is SGHTA and CDR2 FQGNSA. V shed 6 bases and J shed 2 bases, with 12 bases lying between them. This CDR3 region has 14 residues. The CDR3 DNA reads as TGTGCCAGCAGAGTTGAGCGTTTCACAGATACGCAGTATTTT. Its protein is CASRVERFTDTQYF.

This chain links TRBV4-2 with TRBJ2-2; TRBD2 matches at 14 bases. Germline V gene data show CDR1 as LGHNA and CDR2 as YNFKEQ. The CDR3 spans 19 residues. V trimming: 1 base; J trimming: 2 bases; junction bases outside the gene matches: 6. The CDR3 DNA reads as TGTGCCAGCAGCCAAGGGGGACTAGCGGGGGAACTTAACACCGGGGAGCTGTTTTTT. Its translation: CASSQGGLAGELNTGELFF.

This clonotype was counted only a few times. The chain couples TRBV4-1 to TRBJ2-1, with D possibly called TRBD1 or TRBD2 (7 bases each). Germline V gives CDR1 MGHRA, CDR2 YSYEKL. The CDR3 runs to 13 residues. V lost 0 bases and J lost 14, with 14 bases in between. The CDR3 DNA is TGCGCCAGCAGCCAAGATCAGGGGGGGCGGAAGTTCTTC. It is translated as CASSQDQGGRKFF.

This chain links TRBV7-2 with TRBJ2-1, with a tentative D call TRBD1 (5 bases). This CDR3 spans 16 amino acids. The V gene's germline CDR1 is SGHTA and CDR2 FQGNSA. The V gene lost 0 bases and the J gene lost 0 bases, with 9 bases spanning the gap. In DNA form, the CDR3 reads TGTGCCAGCAGCTTAGCACAGGTTTCCTCCTACAATGAGCAGTTCTTC. Translating gives CASSLAQVSSYNEQFF.

This clonotype was seen a handful of times. The chain links TRBV25-1 to TRBJ1-1; 9 nucleotides match TRBD1. The V and J ends lost 7 bases and 11 bases, in that order; junction bases with no gene match: 11. Germline V gene lookup returns CDR1 MGHDK and CDR2 SYGVNS. This CDR3 comprises 13 residues. The CDR3 nucleotides read TGTGCCAGCATGCAGCCCGCCGGGACAGGGGCTTTCTTT. Amino acids: CASMQPAGTGAFF.

The chain carries TRBV29-1 and TRBJ1-5, with D possibly matching TRBD1 (6 bases). The germline gives CDR1 SQVTM, CDR2 ANQGSEA. This CDR3 is built from 13 residues. The V gene lost 1 base and the J gene lost 4 bases, with 8 bases spanning the gap. This CDR3 is CSVEGTENQPQHF. Here the CDR3 DNA reads TGCAGCGTTGAAGGGACAGAGAATCAGCCCCAGCATTTT.

This clonotype has a handful of counts. V usage is TRBV6-2 or TRBV6-3 and J usage is TRBJ1-3, with 7 bases lining up with TRBD1. Germline trimming cut 4 bases from V and 5 bases from J; bases unmatched to any gene: 11. The CDR3 consists of 16 residues. Germline CDR1 reads MNHEY; CDR2 reads SVGEGT. CDR3 amino acids: CASSLTSTGIRNTIYF. CDR3 nucleotides: TGTGCCAGCAGTTTGACTTCGACAGGGATCCGAAACACCATATATTTT.

The chain combines TRBV11-1 with TRBJ2-7; tentative D call: TRBD2 (6 bases). The CDR3 spans 14 residues. Germline V CDR1 and CDR2: SGHAT, FQDESV (reference sequence). The V end was cut by 4 bases, the J end by 7 bases, with 17 bases between. CDR3 DNA sequence: TGTGCCAGCAGCTGGAGGGGAAATTCGGGGGAGCAGTACTTC. It specifies CASSWRGNSGEQYF. Supplemented by reference TRBV11-1 and TRBJ2-7, the full variable domain reads EAEVAQSPRYKITEKSQAVAFWCDPISGHATLYWYRQILGQGPELLVQFQDESVVDDSQLPKDRFSAERLKGVDSTLKIQPAELGDSAMYLCASSWRGNSGEQYFGPGTRLTVT.

The chain employs TRBV5-6 and TRBJ2-7; D is unclear. CDR1 is SGHDT and CDR2 is YYEEEE in the germline V gene. CDR3 length: 12 amino acids. Trimming removed 3 bases at V and 4 bases at J, with 8 bases between. The CDR3 is CASSSTQYEQYF. For the CDR3, the DNA is TGTGCCAGCAGCTCTACTCAGTACGAGCAGTACTTC.

The chain employs TRBV11-2 and TRBJ2-5; D ambiguous. Trimming cost V 5 bases and J 7 bases, with 8 bases left between them. CDR3 length equals 11 residues. In germline, CDR1 is SGHAT, CDR2 FQNNGV. The CDR3 bases are TGTGCCAGCAGCGCAGTCGGGACCCAGTACTTC. This gives the protein CASSAVGTQYF.